The present T cell receptor (beta chain) was sequenced within a study of T cell responses to AZD1222 COVID-19 vaccine. Study information: The study pooled second doses at about 4 or about 12 weeks.

General study points: The donors showed a predominance of white British ancestry and of females, with possible underestimation of clonal diversity. Close to half of spike-specific TCRs reportedly recognize unmutated variant regions.

Produced via immunoSEQ multiplex PCR; TCRdb's table is partial and in-frame only. The table shows about 130,000 clones, with around 84% occurring only once. Points on this clone: Its target is unknown.

This CDR3 contains 16 residues. The V gene lost 2 bases and the J gene lost 5 bases, with 13 bases spanning the gap. From germline, CDR1 is MNHEY and CDR2 SVGAGI. The TCR comes from an adult in good health. This sample comprised peripheral blood, obtained on day 0 of AZD1222 vaccination. The V call is TRBV6-5, the J call TRBJ1-6; D is ambiguous. The CDR3, as DNA: TGTGCCAGCAGTTACGGGGAGGTTTTAAATAATTCACCCCTCCACTTT. Translation gives CASSYGEVLNNSPLHF.